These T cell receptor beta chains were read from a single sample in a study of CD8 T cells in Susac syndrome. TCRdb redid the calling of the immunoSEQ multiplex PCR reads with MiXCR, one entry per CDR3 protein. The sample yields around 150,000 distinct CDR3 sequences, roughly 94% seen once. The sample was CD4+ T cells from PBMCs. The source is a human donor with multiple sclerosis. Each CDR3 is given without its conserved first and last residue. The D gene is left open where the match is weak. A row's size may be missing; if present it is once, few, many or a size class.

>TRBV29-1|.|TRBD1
SAGTGESGYT
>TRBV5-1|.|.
ASSLDNMNTEAF
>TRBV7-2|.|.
ASSPRGEGGTQY
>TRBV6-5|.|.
ASSFTRGESIQY
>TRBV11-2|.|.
ASRLEATQY
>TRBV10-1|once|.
ASSPGRGSPGELF
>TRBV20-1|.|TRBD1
SATASTGSGYT
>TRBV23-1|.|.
ASSQVPSRDTQY
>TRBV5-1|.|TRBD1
ASSLGKIWDRGETQY
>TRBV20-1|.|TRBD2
SARASGSTDTQY
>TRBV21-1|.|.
ASTIRQGATRGDQPQH
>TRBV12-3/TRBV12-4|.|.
ASSITFTDTQY
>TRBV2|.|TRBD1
AGEGQANVF
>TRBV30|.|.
AWSLTTGELF
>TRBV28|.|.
ASSGWNNEQF
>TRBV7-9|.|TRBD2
ASTFNGRAGNTGELF
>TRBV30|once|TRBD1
AWSWAQGADEKLF
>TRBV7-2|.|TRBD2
ASRSGRVAGELF
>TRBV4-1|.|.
ASSHRPTEAF
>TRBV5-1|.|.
ASRRTAGYT
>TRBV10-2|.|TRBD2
ASRTSGSSKTQY
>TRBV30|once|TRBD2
ASRTSGLYNEQF
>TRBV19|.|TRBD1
ASSIKTGVSYEQY
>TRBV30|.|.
AWSHDSQRGYT
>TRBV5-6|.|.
ASSLPGVAYEQY
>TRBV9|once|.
ASSVLASSGNTIY